These 14 T cell receptor beta chains were all obtained from the same sample, sequenced in a study of T-cell memory formation after mild COVID-19. TCRdb recomputed calls from the 5' RACE reads with MiXCR, one row per CDR3 protein. The sample gives under 350,000 distinct CDR3 sequences, 15% to 20% of which show up once; over 20% is in the top ten. The specimen was PBMCs or a T cell subset sorted from them (not recorded which). The receptors stem from a man aged 18 to 29 who had mild COVID-19 (a few samples of this study predate the infection). Cell type and time point are not known.

The chain combines TRBV6-5 with TRBJ2-1; 10 bases are shared with TRBD2. J was trimmed by 6 bases and V by 6 bases; bases with no gene match: 5. Germline loops: CDR1 MNHEY, CDR2 SVGAGI. The length of the CDR3 is 14 residues. CDR3 in amino acids: CASSPAGGPNEQFF. In nucleotides, the CDR3 is TGTGCCAGCAGCCCAGCGGGGGGGCCCAATGAGCAGTTCTTC.

This clonotype was detected only a few times. J is TRBJ1-4 and V is TRBV25-1; no clear D gene. The V gene lost 3 bases and the J gene lost 8 bases, with 13 bases spanning the gap. CDR3 length: 14 residues. Germline V gives CDR1 MGHDK, CDR2 SYGVNS. CDR3 protein: CASSDTIVSEKLFF. In nucleotides, the CDR3 is TGTGCCAGCAGTGACACGATCGTCTCAGAAAAACTGTTTTTT.

This rearrangement joins TRBV20-1 to TRBJ2-3; 7 bases align to TRBD1. Looked up from germline, CDR1 is DFQATT and CDR2 is SNEGSKA (reference sequence). V trimming: 1 base; J trimming: 2 bases; junction bases outside the gene matches: 9. The CDR3 runs 16 residues. The CDR3 nucleotides are TGCAGTGCTAGAGTCGGGACAGATTATTACACAGATACGCAGTATTTT. Its protein is CSARVGTDYYTDTQYF.

This clonotype was seen only a few times. The chain joins TRBV5-1 to TRBJ2-1, with 9 nucleotides matching TRBD2. CDR3 length: 12 residues. The germline V gene encodes CDR1 SGHRS and CDR2 YFSETQ. V gave up 10 bases and J gave up 6 bases; unmatched junction bases: 5. As DNA, the CDR3 is TGCGCCTGTTCGACTAGCGGCAATGAGCAGTTCTTC. Translated, it gives CACSTSGNEQFF.

This clonotype was detected only a few times. This chain uses TRBV6-4 with TRBJ1-2; tentatively, D is TRBD1 (5 bases). The CDR3 totals 14 residues. Looked up from germline, CDR1 is MRHNA and CDR2 is SNTAGT. Trimming shortened V by 0 bases and J by 4 bases, and 9 bases separated the two germline ends. CDR3 region: CASSDSAGSYGYTF. The DNA for the CDR3 is TGTGCCAGCAGTGACTCGGCAGGGAGCTATGGCTACACCTTC.

This clonotype has a count of ten or more. The chain is built from TRBV12-3 or TRBV12-4 and TRBJ1-2; 7 bases map to TRBD1. The V segment lost 5 bases and the J segment 4 bases; nucleotides outside the gene matches: 1. CDR3 length: 12 amino acids. This CDR3 is CASSRDSYGYTF. CDR3 coding DNA: TGTGCCAGCAGTCGGGACAGCTATGGCTACACCTTC.

This clonotype was counted ten times or more. The rearrangement joins TRBV23-1 to TRBJ2-2; 10 bases map to TRBD1. TRBV23-1 is an ORF; its function is uncertain. Trimming cost V 6 bases and J 6 bases; bases outside gene matches: 10. The CDR3 totals 16 residues. The CDR3 sequence: CASSQRTGTGAGELFF. The CDR3 DNA reads TGCGCCAGCAGCCAGCGGACCGGGACAGGGGCCGGGGAGCTGTTTTTT.

The V and J genes are TRBV20-1 and TRBJ2-7; D may be TRBD1 (6 bases). The CDR3 sequence is 13 residues long. Germline CDR1 and CDR2: DFQATT and SNEGSKA (reference sequence). V dropped 5 bases and J dropped 3 bases, with 14 bases sitting between them. In nucleotides, the CDR3 is TGCAGTGCTGCGAGGGACATCTACTACGAGCAGTACTTC. Translated, it gives CSAARDIYYEQYF.

The V call is TRBV6-5, the J call TRBJ1-6; D might be TRBD1 (6 bases). There are 15 residues in the CDR3. Trimming removed 2 bases at V and 7 bases at J, with 12 bases between. Looked up from germline, CDR1 is MNHEY and CDR2 is SVGAGI. CDR3 residues: CASSYQGSWNSPLHF. CDR3 DNA sequence: TGTGCCAGCAGTTACCAGGGGAGTTGGAATTCACCCCTCCACTTT.

The genes are TRBV5-1 and TRBJ2-4; D is undetermined. This CDR3 is 14 amino acids long. Trimming left V 5 bases short and J 2 bases short, with 11 bases between. Per germline, CDR1 SGHRS and CDR2 YFSETQ. The CDR3 reads CASSSLPTKNIQYF. The CDR3, as DNA: TGCGCCAGCAGTTCTCTCCCAACCAAAAACATTCAGTACTTC.

In this sample, this clonotype turned up a few times. The chain joins TRBV9 to TRBJ2-2; 7 positions agree with TRBD2. CDR1 and CDR2 (germline): SGDLS, YYNGEE. Losses at the gene ends were 3 bases for V and 8 bases for J; bases not matched to a gene: 10. The CDR3 extends over 15 amino acids. The CDR3 spells CASSDPVGGVGELFF. The CDR3 DNA sequence: TGTGCCAGCAGCGACCCAGTGGGAGGGGTGGGGGAGCTGTTTTTT.

This clonotype was counted a few times. V and J are TRBV4-3 and TRBJ1-4; D gene unclear. Germline V lookup: CDR1 LGHNA, CDR2 YSLEER. The CDR3 contains 17 residues. V was trimmed by 1 base and J by 8 bases, leaving 20 bases between them. The CDR3 sequence is CASSQGVLRAFGEKLFF. The CDR3 DNA is TGCGCCAGCAGCCAAGGGGTCCTCCGGGCCTTTGGAGAAAAACTGTTTTTT.

The rearrangement links TRBV6-5 to TRBJ2-6; 8 bases are a match to TRBD1. Germline V gives CDR1 MNHEY, CDR2 SVGAGI. V dropped 1 base and J dropped 0; count of bases not matched to a gene: 2. The CDR3 spans 17 residues. The CDR3 DNA follows: TGTGCCAGCAGTTACTTGACAGGGGACTCTGGGGCCAACGTCCTGACTTTC. Its protein product is CASSYLTGDSGANVLTF.

The V gene is TRBV6-2 or TRBV6-3, the J gene TRBJ2-3, with a possible D match to TRBD1 (6 bases). With 7 bases removed from V and 2 bases from J, the gap between germline ends came to 10 bases. The CDR3 contains 13 residues. CDR1 is MNHEY and CDR2 is SVGEGT in the germline V gene. Here the CDR3 reads CASNQGYTDTQYF. The CDR3 DNA sequence: TGTGCCAGCAATCAGGGGTACACAGATACGCAGTATTTT.